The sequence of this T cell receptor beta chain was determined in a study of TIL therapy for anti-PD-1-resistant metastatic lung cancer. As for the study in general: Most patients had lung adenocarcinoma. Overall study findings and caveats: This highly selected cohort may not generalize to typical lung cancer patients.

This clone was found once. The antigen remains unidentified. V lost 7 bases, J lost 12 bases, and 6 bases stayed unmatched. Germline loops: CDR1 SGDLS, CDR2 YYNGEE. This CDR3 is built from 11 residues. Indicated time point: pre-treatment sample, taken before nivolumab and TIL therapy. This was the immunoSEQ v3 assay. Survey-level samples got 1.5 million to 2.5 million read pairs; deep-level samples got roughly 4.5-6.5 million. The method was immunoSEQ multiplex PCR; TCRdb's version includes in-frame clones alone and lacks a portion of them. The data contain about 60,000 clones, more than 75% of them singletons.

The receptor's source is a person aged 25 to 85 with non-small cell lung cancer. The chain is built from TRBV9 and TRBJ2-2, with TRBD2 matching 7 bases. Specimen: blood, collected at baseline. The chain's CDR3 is CASGGTTKLFF. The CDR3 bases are TGTGCCAGCGGCGGGACTACCAAGCTGTTTTTT.